The rows below give T cell receptor beta chains drawn from one sample of a study of blood T cell repertoires in COVID-19. The data were produced by immunoSEQ multiplex PCR, yet TCRdb's version contains in-frame clones alone and is incomplete. Here the sample spans 300,000 to 400,000 clones, around 90% being singletons. The source material was PBMCs or T cells enriched from blood (not recorded which). These receptors all come from a man aged 60 to 75 who had recovered from COVID-19. Each CDR3 is given without its conserved first and last residue.

V gene: TRBV30
J gene: TRBJ2-2
CDR3 length: 11
CDR3 protein: AWSVHFPGELF

V gene: TRBV18
J gene: TRBJ1-5
CDR3 length: 13
CDR3 protein: ASSPVVTFNQPQH

V gene: TRBV11-2
J gene: TRBJ2-5
CDR3 length: 13
CDR3 protein: ASSLRPGTGQTQY

V gene: TRBV18
J gene: TRBJ1-2
CDR3 length: 14
CDR3 protein: ASSPENRDSHYGYT

V gene: TRBV6-4
J gene: TRBJ2-1
CDR3 length: 13
CDR3 protein: ASSVGGWLVGEQF

V gene: TRBV28
J gene: TRBJ2-7
CDR3 length: 14
CDR3 protein: ASSSFTSGSSYEQY

V gene: TRBV5-5
J gene: TRBJ2-7
CDR3 length: 9
CDR3 protein: ASSTDRLEY

V gene: TRBV21-1
J gene: TRBJ2-1
CDR3 length: 12
CDR3 protein: AMEELAIYNEQF

V gene: TRBV4-1
J gene: TRBJ2-1
CDR3 length: 13
CDR3 protein: ASSQVFKQFNEQF

V gene: TRBV7-3
J gene: TRBJ1-1
CDR3 length: 14
CDR3 protein: ASSLMPGAQNTEAF

V gene: TRBV5-1
J gene: TRBJ2-5
CDR3 length: 15
CDR3 protein: ASSSRGTSGSQETQY

V gene: TRBV5-1
J gene: TRBJ1-3
CDR3 length: 11
CDR3 protein: ASSLHSGNTIY

V gene: TRBV4-2
J gene: TRBJ2-2
CDR3 length: 15
CDR3 protein: ASSQDPGTGGTGELF

V gene: TRBV18
J gene: TRBJ2-7
CDR3 length: 16
CDR3 protein: ASSLTGLAGTASYEQY

V gene: TRBV7-2
J gene: TRBJ2-1
CDR3 length: 12
CDR3 protein: ASSLSASRSEQF

V gene: TRBV18
J gene: TRBJ2-2
CDR3 length: 11
CDR3 protein: ASSPPSTGELF

V gene: TRBV7-2
J gene: TRBJ2-2
CDR3 length: 13
CDR3 protein: ASSLDGQGAGELF

V gene: TRBV4-1
J gene: TRBJ1-4
CDR3 length: 12
CDR3 protein: ASTLQQGREKLF

V gene: TRBV15
J gene: TRBJ2-7
CDR3 length: 15
CDR3 protein: ATSRAPRAALPYEQY

V gene: TRBV6-4
J gene: TRBJ1-6
CDR3 length: 10
CDR3 protein: ASIGGGSPLH

V gene: TRBV7-9
J gene: TRBJ2-7
CDR3 length: 15
CDR3 protein: ASSLWINSGVSYEQY

V gene: TRBV7-7
J gene: TRBJ2-1
CDR3 length: 13
CDR3 protein: ASSLTRDRVHEQF

V gene: TRBV28
J gene: TRBJ2-5
CDR3 length: 14
CDR3 protein: ASSFSGTSGQETQY

V gene: TRBV20-1
J gene: TRBJ1-5
CDR3 length: 15
CDR3 protein: SASAGQGTYSNQPQH

V gene: TRBV28
J gene: TRBJ1-2
CDR3 length: 11
CDR3 protein: ASSLQGNYGYT

V gene: TRBV2
J gene: TRBJ2-7
CDR3 length: 14
CDR3 protein: ASSTPGSTLNYEQY

V gene: TRBV7-9
J gene: TRBJ1-4
CDR3 length: 13
CDR3 protein: ASSPRTGNNEKLF

V gene: TRBV27
J gene: TRBJ2-5
CDR3 length: 14
CDR3 protein: ASSSIGTGYQETQY

V gene: TRBV5-1
J gene: TRBJ2-7
CDR3 length: 13
CDR3 protein: ASSLVLAGGGEQY

V gene: TRBV11-2
J gene: TRBJ1-6
CDR3 length: 14
CDR3 protein: ASSFGQARYNSPLH

V gene: TRBV7-2
J gene: TRBJ1-6
CDR3 length: 13
CDR3 protein: ASSLGDIRNSPLH

V gene: TRBV5-1
J gene: TRBJ1-2
CDR3 length: 11
CDR3 protein: ASSVRDSYGYT

V gene: TRBV6-5
J gene: TRBJ1-4
CDR3 length: 12
CDR3 protein: ASRDRFTNEKLF

V gene: TRBV3-1/TRBV3-2
J gene: TRBJ1-5
CDR3 length: 11
CDR3 protein: ASSQIFDQPQH

V gene: TRBV3-1/TRBV3-2
J gene: TRBJ2-5
CDR3 length: 14
CDR3 protein: ASSQLPGQGTETQY

V gene: TRBV4-2
J gene: TRBJ2-2
CDR3 length: 16
CDR3 protein: ASSQDGLAGLNTGELF

V gene: TRBV24-1
J gene: TRBJ1-2
CDR3 length: 13
CDR3 protein: ATSDRTGTGYGYT

V gene: TRBV5-6
J gene: TRBJ1-4
CDR3 length: 13
CDR3 protein: ASSLAGTGNEKLF

V gene: TRBV10-2
J gene: TRBJ2-5
CDR3 length: 13
CDR3 protein: ASSESRTRGETQY

V gene: TRBV5-4
J gene: TRBJ2-7
CDR3 length: 14
CDR3 protein: ASSLPSGGPSYEQY

V gene: TRBV7-6
J gene: TRBJ2-1
CDR3 length: 14
CDR3 protein: ASSLVFQGGSNEQF

V gene: TRBV12-3/TRBV12-4
J gene: TRBJ1-5
CDR3 length: 11
CDR3 protein: ASSLTEDQPQH

V gene: TRBV19
J gene: TRBJ1-2
CDR3 length: 11
CDR3 protein: ASSMGPGYGYT

V gene: TRBV19
J gene: TRBJ2-6
CDR3 length: 14
CDR3 protein: ASSIVQTGGANVLT

V gene: TRBV10-1
J gene: TRBJ2-7
CDR3 length: 15
CDR3 protein: ASSEPTGGDFSYEQY

V gene: TRBV30
J gene: TRBJ1-2
CDR3 length: 12
CDR3 protein: AWSRPGGVSGYT

V gene: TRBV7-2
J gene: TRBJ1-5
CDR3 length: 10
CDR3 protein: ASSPRNQPQH

V gene: TRBV7-2
J gene: TRBJ2-1
CDR3 length: 10
CDR3 protein: ASSLVSHEQF

V gene: TRBV24-1
J gene: TRBJ2-3
CDR3 length: 15
CDR3 protein: ATSDTPTSGLTDTQY

V gene: TRBV9
J gene: TRBJ2-3
CDR3 length: 14
CDR3 protein: ASSVAGGSSTDTQY